The rows below give T cell receptor beta chains drawn from one sample of a study of control samples from healthy donors and cancer patients. Libraries were prepared by immunoSEQ multiplex PCR; TCRdb keeps only in-frame clonotypes and omits some of them. The table lists more than 150,000 clones, around nine tenths of them singletons, with 0.68% in the top ten. Sequenced sample: blood. The receptors stem from a woman aged 30 to 39 in good health. CDR3s include the opening cysteine and the closing phenylalanine or tryptophan. The order of the fields is D gene, J gene, V gene, CDR3 length, CDR3 protein, CDR3 DNA. The D gene is left open where the match is weak.

D gene: -
J gene: TRBJ2-5
V gene: TRBV5-1
CDR3 length: 14
CDR3 protein: CASSLEQVQKTQYF
CDR3 DNA: TGCGCCAGCAGCTTGGAGCAGGTCCAGAAGACCCAGTACTTC

D gene: TRBD1
J gene: TRBJ1-6
V gene: TRBV5-1
CDR3 length: 16
CDR3 protein: CASSLAPRQGEAPLHF
CDR3 DNA: TGCGCCAGCAGCTTGGCCCCCAGACAGGGGGAGGCACCCCTCCACTTT

D gene: -
J gene: TRBJ2-7
V gene: TRBV7-2
CDR3 length: 15
CDR3 protein: CASSPRGRSSYEQYF
CDR3 DNA: TGTGCCAGCAGCCCCCGAGGTCGGAGCTCCTACGAGCAGTACTTC

D gene: TRBD2
J gene: TRBJ2-1
V gene: TRBV29-1
CDR3 length: 13
CDR3 protein: CSGRLAGGNEQFF
CDR3 DNA: TGCAGCGGACGACTAGCGGGAGGCAATGAGCAGTTCTTC

D gene: TRBD2
J gene: TRBJ2-5
V gene: TRBV27
CDR3 length: 13
CDR3 protein: CASSSGTRETQYF
CDR3 DNA: TGTGCCAGCAGTTCCGGGACTAGAGAGACCCAGTACTTC

D gene: -
J gene: TRBJ1-1
V gene: TRBV5-4
CDR3 length: 13
CDR3 protein: CASSLQMNTEAFF
CDR3 DNA: TGTGCCAGCAGCTTGCAGATGAACACTGAAGCTTTCTTT

D gene: TRBD2
J gene: TRBJ2-1
V gene: TRBV18
CDR3 length: 18
CDR3 protein: CASSPGLAGGPLGDEQFF
CDR3 DNA: TGTGCCAGCTCACCGGGACTAGCGGGAGGGCCACTGGGGGATGAGCAGTTCTTC

D gene: -
J gene: TRBJ2-7
V gene: TRBV27
CDR3 length: 15
CDR3 protein: CASSLGPGPTSEQYF
CDR3 DNA: TGTGCCAGCAGTTTAGGGCCGGGACCAACAAGCGAGCAGTACTTC

D gene: TRBD1
J gene: TRBJ2-2
V gene: TRBV18
CDR3 length: 15
CDR3 protein: CASSTGTGSTGELFF
CDR3 DNA: TGTGCCAGCTCAACCGGGACAGGGTCCACCGGGGAGCTGTTTTTT

D gene: TRBD1
J gene: TRBJ1-4
V gene: TRBV15
CDR3 length: 15
CDR3 protein: CATSRDRTGGEKLFF
CDR3 DNA: TGTGCCACCAGCAGAGATCGGACAGGGGGGGAAAAACTGTTTTTT

D gene: -
J gene: TRBJ1-5
V gene: TRBV14
CDR3 length: 13
CDR3 protein: CASSEGPGTPQHF
CDR3 DNA: TGTGCCAGCAGCGAAGGTCCCGGAACCCCCCAGCATTTT

D gene: -
J gene: TRBJ2-7
V gene: TRBV19
CDR3 length: 15
CDR3 protein: CASSRRGVSSYEQYF
CDR3 DNA: TGTGCCAGTAGTAGACGGGGAGTAAGCTCCTACGAGCAGTACTTC

D gene: -
J gene: TRBJ1-1
V gene: TRBV2
CDR3 length: 12
CDR3 protein: CASSQLDTEAFF
CDR3 DNA: TGTGCCAGCAGCCAGCTCGACACTGAAGCTTTCTTT

D gene: TRBD2
J gene: TRBJ2-7
V gene: TRBV5-1
CDR3 length: 14
CDR3 protein: CASSPLAGFDEQYF
CDR3 DNA: TGCGCCAGCAGCCCTCTAGCGGGATTCGACGAGCAGTACTTC

D gene: TRBD1
J gene: TRBJ2-7
V gene: TRBV4-2
CDR3 length: 16
CDR3 protein: CASSQEWQGASYEQYF
CDR3 DNA: TGTGCCAGCAGCCAAGAATGGCAGGGGGCCTCCTACGAGCAGTACTTC

D gene: TRBD2
J gene: TRBJ2-3
V gene: TRBV15
CDR3 length: 19
CDR3 protein: CATSRDLGGTSGSTDTQYF
CDR3 DNA: TGTGCCACCAGCAGAGATTTAGGGGGGACTAGCGGGAGCACAGATACGCAGTATTTT

D gene: TRBD1
J gene: TRBJ2-7
V gene: TRBV23-1
CDR3 length: 17
CDR3 protein: CASMVPRTGSTPYEQYF
CDR3 DNA: TGCGCCAGCATGGTCCCTCGGACAGGTTCTACCCCCTACGAGCAGTACTTC

D gene: TRBD2
J gene: TRBJ2-7
V gene: TRBV5-6
CDR3 length: 14
CDR3 protein: CASSRLAGGYEQYF
CDR3 DNA: TGTGCCAGCAGTCGACTAGCGGGAGGCTACGAGCAGTACTTC